This entry is about one TCR beta chain. The target antigen is unknown. These data are taken from a study of cytomegalovirus exposure and HLA in healthy donors. General study results and limits: Sequencing likely produced, as an artifact, a cluster of highly shared sequence variants. TCR beta chains associated with HLA were, in a later analysis, more clonally expanded than equally common others.

This PCR relied on a set of 60 Vbeta primers and 13 Jbeta primers. Per the study methods: A later analysis counted about 80 million unique TCR beta chains, some 11 million shared. Assay used: immunoSEQ multiplex PCR; TCRdb lists only in-frame clones, some missing. That table is the source of V, J and clone size, and D and trimming were worked out from the DNA. The repertoire holds about 190,000 clones, with about 80% as singletons. The sequence derives from a man aged 35 to 55 in good health and CMV-seropositive. The sequenced sample consisted of PBMCs.

The CDR3 region has the DNA TGTGCCACCTTGAGGGATGAGGGTCAGCCCCAGCATTTT. It translates to CATLRDEGQPQHF. The rearrangement links TRBV2 to TRBJ1-5; D not resolved. The CDR3 is 13 amino acids. V was trimmed by 10 bases and J by 6 bases, leaving 16 bases between them. CDR1 SNHLY and CDR2 FYNNEI come from the germline V gene.